The TCR beta chain under discussion was sequenced for a study of blood T cell repertoires in COVID-19. Study details: COVID-19 samples collected from the United States, Italy and Spain covered acute and convalescent phases. Nucleic acid was either cDNA or gDNA, and it came from T cells, B-cell-depleted T cells, or PBMCs.

The CDR3 is 13 residues long. How the authors handled the data: Reference gene primer amplification yielded estimated nucleated cell counts. Profiled with immunoSEQ multiplex PCR; TCRdb holds only in-frame clones, not every one. V and J calls and clone size come straight from that table; D and trimming were deduced from the DNA. Among over 110,000 clones listed, more than 70% were seen once. This clonotype was sampled from a human donor in a cohort sampled during active COVID-19. Sequencing used peripheral blood. The chain recombines TRBV7-5 with TRBJ1-2; the table's D call, TRBD1, has no DNA check behind it. TRBV7-5 is deemed a pseudogene. CDR3 amino acids: CARSLGLFYGYTF. CDR3 in DNA: TGTGCCAGAAGCTTGGGCCTCTTCTATGGCTACACCTTC.